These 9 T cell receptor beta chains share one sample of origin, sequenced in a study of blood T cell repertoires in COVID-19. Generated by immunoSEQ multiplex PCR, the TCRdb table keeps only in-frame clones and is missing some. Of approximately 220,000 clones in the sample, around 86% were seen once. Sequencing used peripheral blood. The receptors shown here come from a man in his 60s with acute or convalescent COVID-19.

The CDR3 reads CASSLGRAGEKLFF. Written as DNA, the CDR3 is TGTGCCAGCAGCCTGGGGAGGGCTGGGGAAAAACTGTTTTTT. The chain is built from TRBV3-1 (or the pseudogene TRBV3-2) and TRBJ1-4; D uncertain. The ends were cut back, 4 bases at V and 8 bases at J, with 14 bases in the middle. This CDR3 comprises 14 residues. Germline V gene sequence: CDR1 LGHDT, CDR2 YNNKEL (reference sequence).

For the CDR3, the DNA is TGTGCCAGCAGCGCGGACAGTAGCGGGTTCTCCTACAATGAGCAGTTCTTC. Translation: CASSADSSGFSYNEQFF. This chain uses TRBV9 with TRBJ2-1; TRBD2 is a possible D gene (7 bases). Germline V gene data show CDR1 as SGDLS and CDR2 as YYNGEE. This CDR3 has 17 amino acids. The V end was cut by 3 bases, the J end by 0 bases, with 16 bases between.

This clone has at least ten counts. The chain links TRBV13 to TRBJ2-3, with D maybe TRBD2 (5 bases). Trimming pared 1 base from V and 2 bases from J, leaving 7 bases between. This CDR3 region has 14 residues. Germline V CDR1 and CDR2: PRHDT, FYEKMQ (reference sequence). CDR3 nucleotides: TGTGCCAGCAGCTTAGAGGGAGACACAGATACGCAGTATTTT. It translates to CASSLEGDTDTQYF.

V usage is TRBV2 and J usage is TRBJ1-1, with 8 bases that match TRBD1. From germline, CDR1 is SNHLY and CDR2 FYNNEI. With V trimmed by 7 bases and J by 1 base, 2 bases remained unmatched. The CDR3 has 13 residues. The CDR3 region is CASTGTGNTEAFF. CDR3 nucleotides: TGTGCCAGCACTGGGACAGGGAACACTGAAGCTTTCTTT.

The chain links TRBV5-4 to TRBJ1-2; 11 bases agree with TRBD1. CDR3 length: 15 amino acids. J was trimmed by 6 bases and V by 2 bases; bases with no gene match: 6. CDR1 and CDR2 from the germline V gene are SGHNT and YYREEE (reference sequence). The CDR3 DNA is TGTGCCAGCAGCTTTAACCGGGGACAGGGGGATGGCTACACCTTC. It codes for CASSFNRGQGDGYTF.

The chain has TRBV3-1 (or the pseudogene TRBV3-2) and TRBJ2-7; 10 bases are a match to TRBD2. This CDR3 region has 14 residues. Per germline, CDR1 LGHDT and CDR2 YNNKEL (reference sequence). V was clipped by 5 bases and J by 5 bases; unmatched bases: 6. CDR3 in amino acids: CASSTRTSGNEQYF. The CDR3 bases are TGTGCCAGCAGCACCCGGACTAGCGGCAACGAGCAGTACTTC.

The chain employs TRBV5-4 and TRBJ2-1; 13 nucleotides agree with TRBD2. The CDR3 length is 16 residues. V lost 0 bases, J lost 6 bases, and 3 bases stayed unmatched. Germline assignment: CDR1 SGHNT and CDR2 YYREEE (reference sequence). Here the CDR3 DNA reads TGTGCCAGCAGCTTGGATCGACTAGCGGGGGGCAATGAGCAGTTCTTC. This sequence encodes CASSLDRLAGGNEQFF.

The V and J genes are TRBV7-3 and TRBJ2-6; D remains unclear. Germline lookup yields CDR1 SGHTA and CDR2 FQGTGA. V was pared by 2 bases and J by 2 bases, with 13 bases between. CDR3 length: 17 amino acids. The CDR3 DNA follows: TGTGCCAGCAGCTTAGGGCGAAGAATCGCTGGGGCCAACGTCCTGACTTTC. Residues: CASSLGRRIAGANVLTF.

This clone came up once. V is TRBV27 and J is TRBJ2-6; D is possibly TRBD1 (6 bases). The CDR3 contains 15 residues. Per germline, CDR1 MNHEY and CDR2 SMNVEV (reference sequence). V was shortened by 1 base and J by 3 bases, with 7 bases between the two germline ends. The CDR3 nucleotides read TGTGCCAGCAGTTTATTACAGGGTGGGGCCAACGTCCTGACTTTC. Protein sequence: CASSLLQGGANVLTF.